This T cell receptor beta chain derives from a study of CD8 T cells in Susac syndrome. TCR beta sequences were obtained from blood CD8+ and CD4+ T cells. Negative isolation was used for CD8+ and CD4+ T cells and FACS enrichment for TEMRA cells. After extraction with the RNeasy kit, about 0.45 to 1 ug of the RNA was reverse transcribed using random hexamers. By means of immunoSEQ multiplex PCR, TCR beta CDR3 spanning 54 Vbeta and 13 Jbeta underwent amplification. TCRdb processed the immunoSEQ multiplex PCR reads anew with MiXCR; each CDR3 protein has one entry. Found here are approximately 230,000 distinct CDR3 sequences, 93% of them singletons; the top ten hold around 0.067%. Trimming took off 5 bases at V and 3 bases at J, with 11 bases between the two ends. The germline gives CDR1 SQVTM, CDR2 ANQGSEA. The CDR3 extends over 13 amino acids.

The J gene is TRBJ1-3, the V gene TRBV29-1; D is unresolved. This clonotype was sampled from a human donor with multiple sclerosis. Sequencing was done on a sample of CD4+ T cells from PBMCs. The DNA for the CDR3 is TGCAGCGTTTGTTCGAGTTTTGGAAACACCATATATTTT. Its translation is CSVCSSFGNTIYF. The entire variable domain, with the rest obtained from reference TRBV29-1 and TRBJ1-3, is as follows: SAVISQKPSRDICQRGTSLTIQCQVDSQVTMMFWYRQQPGQSLTLIATANQGSEATYESGFVIDKFPISRPNLTFSTLTVSNMSPEDSSIYLCSVCSSFGNTIYFGEGSWLTVV.